These T cell receptor beta chains were read from a single sample in a study of T-cell memory formation after mild COVID-19. From the 5' RACE reads, TCRdb called clonotypes with MiXCR, one entry per CDR3 protein. The sample lists under 300,000 distinct CDR3 sequences; about a sixth were seen once. The specimen sequenced was PBMCs or a T cell subset sorted from them (not recorded which). These receptors originate from a man aged 18 to 30 who had mild COVID-19 (a few samples of this study predate the infection). Cell type and time point are not known. The conserved cysteine and the conserved F or W are not part of the CDR3 here. The order of the fields is V gene, CDR3 protein.

>TRBV2
ASRPFRGGGNQPQH
>TRBV7-2
ASSLAGRELNPLH
>TRBV7-9
ASSSDFSGNQPQH
>TRBV5-5
ASSFGPHRFSGNTIY
>TRBV6-5
ASSYHQTQY
>TRBV12-3/TRBV12-4
ASSPQTGGEAF
>TRBV7-2
ASSLVGVGETHY
>TRBV9
ASSGTGSREKLF
>TRBV4-3
ASSQGAQSTQY
>TRBV20-1
SAGGTGISPLH
>TRBV7-9
ASSDTELTDTQY
>TRBV4-1
ASSPGRRGGPAHNEQF
>TRBV7-9
ASSFAGGFNSPLH
>TRBV5-4
ASSIAGGWRIEQF
>TRBV7-9
ASRYTLAGLYNEQF
>TRBV5-1
ASSKDSPRNEQF
>TRBV19
ASSTGPSSSYEQY
>TRBV19
ASSPPTDCQPQH
>TRBV18
ASSLLASAEKLF
>TRBV6-1
ASNPVRDRNTDTQY
>TRBV7-9
ASSTGLAGRSDTQY
>TRBV2
ASSGGVLSEQF
>TRBV11-2
ASGSGLAGYNEQF
>TRBV7-2
ASSLAEGNYGYT